A selection of T cell receptor beta chains follows, all from one sample in a study of blood T cell repertoires in COVID-19. TCRdb's copy holds only in-frame clones and misses some; the assay was immunoSEQ multiplex PCR. The table lists roughly 250,000 clones, around 89% of them singletons. The sequenced sample was peripheral blood. Receptors were obtained from a man aged 25 to 40 with acute or convalescent COVID-19. Both conserved end residues are part of each CDR3. D genes are given only for firm matches. A row's size may be missing; if present it is once, few, many or a size class.

v_call: TRBV6-5
cdr3_length: 14
d_call: NA
j_call: TRBJ2-3
clone_size: NA
cdr3_nt: TGTGCCAGCAGTAGCGGCACTAGTACTAGTACGCAGTATTTT
cdr3_aa: CASSSGTSTSTQYF

v_call: TRBV10-3
cdr3_length: 14
d_call: NA
j_call: TRBJ1-6
clone_size: NA
cdr3_nt: TGTGCCATCAGTGAGTCGGGGAGAAATTCACCCCTCCACTTT
cdr3_aa: CAISESGRNSPLHF

v_call: TRBV21-1
cdr3_length: 15
d_call: NA
j_call: TRBJ2-5
clone_size: once
cdr3_nt: TGTGCCAGCAGCACCCGACTAGCTACCCGGGAGACCCAGTACTTC
cdr3_aa: CASSTRLATRETQYF

v_call: TRBV28
cdr3_length: 16
d_call: TRBD2
j_call: TRBJ2-5
clone_size: NA
cdr3_nt: TGTGCCAGCAGTAAAACCCCCGGGACTAGCTGGGAGACCCAGTACTTC
cdr3_aa: CASSKTPGTSWETQYF

v_call: TRBV5-4
cdr3_length: 18
d_call: TRBD2
j_call: TRBJ2-3
clone_size: NA
cdr3_nt: TGTGCCAGCAGCGCCGTTTGGGGCGGGGGGAAAACCACAGATACGCAGTATTTT
cdr3_aa: CASSAVWGGGKTTDTQYF

v_call: TRBV5-8
cdr3_length: 19
d_call: NA
j_call: TRBJ1-4
clone_size: NA
cdr3_nt: TGTGCCAGCAGCCGTTTGACGGGAGGATCCAGCTCAACTAATGAAAAACTGTTTTTT
cdr3_aa: CASSRLTGGSSSTNEKLFF

v_call: TRBV20-1
cdr3_length: 17
d_call: TRBD2
j_call: TRBJ2-3
clone_size: NA
cdr3_nt: TGCAGTGCTAGTGCCCCCCCTAGCGGGGGCAGCACAGATACGCAGTATTTT
cdr3_aa: CSASAPPSGGSTDTQYF

v_call: TRBV3-1/TRBV3-2
cdr3_length: 16
d_call: NA
j_call: TRBJ1-1
clone_size: NA
cdr3_nt: TGTGCCAGCAGCCAAGGGAGACGGAGGGTGGGCACTGAAGCTTTCTTT
cdr3_aa: CASSQGRRRVGTEAFF

v_call: TRBV6-6
cdr3_length: 14
d_call: NA
j_call: TRBJ1-4
clone_size: NA
cdr3_nt: TGTGCCAGCAGCCCACAGGTCCATAATGAAAAACTGTTTTTT
cdr3_aa: CASSPQVHNEKLFF

v_call: TRBV18
cdr3_length: 14
d_call: TRBD1
j_call: TRBJ2-1
clone_size: NA
cdr3_nt: TGTGCCAGCTCCGTGGACAGGGTTAAGAATGAGCAGTTCTTC
cdr3_aa: CASSVDRVKNEQFF

v_call: TRBV18
cdr3_length: 14
d_call: TRBD1
j_call: TRBJ1-1
clone_size: NA
cdr3_nt: TGTGCCAGCTCACTGCAGGGGGAGAACACTGAAGCTTTCTTT
cdr3_aa: CASSLQGENTEAFF

v_call: TRBV15
cdr3_length: 12
d_call: NA
j_call: TRBJ2-3
clone_size: NA
cdr3_nt: TGTGCCACCAGCAGATACACAGATACGCAGTATTTT
cdr3_aa: CATSRYTDTQYF

v_call: TRBV7-9
cdr3_length: 14
d_call: TRBD1
j_call: TRBJ1-2
clone_size: NA
cdr3_nt: TGTGCCAGCAGTCCACCTAAGACAGGGAATGGCTACACCTTC
cdr3_aa: CASSPPKTGNGYTF

v_call: TRBV6-6
cdr3_length: 13
d_call: NA
j_call: TRBJ1-2
clone_size: NA
cdr3_nt: TGTGGTGTAAGGGGGGGGACTAACTATGGCTACACCTTC
cdr3_aa: CGVRGGTNYGYTF

v_call: TRBV30
cdr3_length: 14
d_call: TRBD1
j_call: TRBJ1-1
clone_size: NA
cdr3_nt: TGTGCCTGGAGGGGGGACAGGTGGAACACTGAAGCTTTCTTT
cdr3_aa: CAWRGDRWNTEAFF

v_call: TRBV18
cdr3_length: 16
d_call: NA
j_call: TRBJ2-6
clone_size: NA
cdr3_nt: TGTGCCAGCTCACCACCAGGACATTCTGGGGCCAACGTCCTGACTTTC
cdr3_aa: CASSPPGHSGANVLTF

v_call: TRBV19
cdr3_length: 14
d_call: NA
j_call: TRBJ1-3
clone_size: few
cdr3_nt: TGTGCCAGTGGGGCAAGGGCGGTCGGAAACACCATATATTTT
cdr3_aa: CASGARAVGNTIYF

v_call: TRBV28
cdr3_length: 15
d_call: TRBD1
j_call: TRBJ1-1
clone_size: NA
cdr3_nt: TGTGCCAGCAGTATCCTGACAGGGGGTGGCACTGAAGCTTTCTTT
cdr3_aa: CASSILTGGGTEAFF

v_call: TRBV7-9
cdr3_length: 14
d_call: NA
j_call: TRBJ1-2
clone_size: NA
cdr3_nt: TGTGCCAGCAGCTTAGTCACAGACAACTATGGCTACACCTTC
cdr3_aa: CASSLVTDNYGYTF

v_call: TRBV2
cdr3_length: 14
d_call: NA
j_call: TRBJ1-1
clone_size: NA
cdr3_nt: TGTGCCAGCAGTCCTGGACAGTTATATGTCCGAGCTTTCTTT
cdr3_aa: CASSPGQLYVRAFF

v_call: TRBV18
cdr3_length: 13
d_call: TRBD1
j_call: TRBJ1-2
clone_size: NA
cdr3_nt: TGTGCCAGCTCAGAAGGGACAGACTGGGGCTACACCTTC
cdr3_aa: CASSEGTDWGYTF

v_call: TRBV19
cdr3_length: 15
d_call: NA
j_call: TRBJ1-1
clone_size: NA
cdr3_nt: TGTGCCAGTAGTTCCTCTGGGGGGTCGAACACTGAAGCTTTCTTT
cdr3_aa: CASSSSGGSNTEAFF

v_call: TRBV7-9
cdr3_length: 15
d_call: NA
j_call: TRBJ1-1
clone_size: few
cdr3_nt: TGTGCCAGCAGCCTGGTGTGGGGGGTGAACACTGAAGCTTTCTTT
cdr3_aa: CASSLVWGVNTEAFF

v_call: TRBV28
cdr3_length: 13
d_call: TRBD2
j_call: TRBJ2-7
clone_size: NA
cdr3_nt: TGTGCCAGCAAGGCGGGAGGGCCCTACGAGCAGTACTTC
cdr3_aa: CASKAGGPYEQYF

v_call: TRBV29-1
cdr3_length: 15
d_call: TRBD2
j_call: TRBJ2-1
clone_size: NA
cdr3_nt: TGCAGCCCCAGGGAGGGGCAGGGCTCCTACAATGAGCAGTTCTTC
cdr3_aa: CSPREGQGSYNEQFF

v_call: TRBV7-9
cdr3_length: 17
d_call: NA
j_call: TRBJ2-7
clone_size: NA
cdr3_nt: TGTGCCAGCAGCGCCCTGGGTGGGCGGACTTTATCCTACGAGCAGTACTTC
cdr3_aa: CASSALGGRTLSYEQYF

v_call: TRBV6-1
cdr3_length: 14
d_call: NA
j_call: TRBJ2-7
clone_size: few
cdr3_nt: TGTGCCAGCAGTGAACTTGGGAGTTTCTACGAGCAGTACTTC
cdr3_aa: CASSELGSFYEQYF

v_call: TRBV7-3
cdr3_length: 15
d_call: NA
j_call: TRBJ2-2
clone_size: NA
cdr3_nt: TGTGCCAGCAGCCCTCAGGGGTCGGCTGACGGGGAGCTGTTTTTT
cdr3_aa: CASSPQGSADGELFF

v_call: TRBV27
cdr3_length: 14
d_call: NA
j_call: TRBJ2-7
clone_size: NA
cdr3_nt: TGTGCCAGCAGTCTCACCCTCGACAGCTACGAGCAGTACTTC
cdr3_aa: CASSLTLDSYEQYF

v_call: TRBV15
cdr3_length: 17
d_call: NA
j_call: TRBJ1-1
clone_size: NA
cdr3_nt: TGTGCCACCAGCAGACCTTCAGAGTGGGGCGGAAGCACTGAAGCTTTCTTT
cdr3_aa: CATSRPSEWGGSTEAFF

v_call: TRBV6-5
cdr3_length: 16
d_call: TRBD2
j_call: TRBJ2-2
clone_size: once
cdr3_nt: TGTGCCAGCAGTTACGACGGCGGGAGGGCCGCCGGGGAGCTGTTTTTT
cdr3_aa: CASSYDGGRAAGELFF

v_call: TRBV18
cdr3_length: 16
d_call: TRBD1
j_call: TRBJ1-1
clone_size: NA
cdr3_nt: TGTGCCAGCTCCGCCGGGACAGGGAGATTGGACACTGAAGCTTTCTTT
cdr3_aa: CASSAGTGRLDTEAFF

v_call: TRBV19
cdr3_length: 15
d_call: NA
j_call: TRBJ1-5
clone_size: once
cdr3_nt: TGTGCCAGTAGTAGAGGGTTTTTTAGCAATCAGCCCCAGCATTTT
cdr3_aa: CASSRGFFSNQPQHF

v_call: TRBV6-1
cdr3_length: 14
d_call: TRBD2
j_call: TRBJ2-7
clone_size: NA
cdr3_nt: TGTGCCAGCAGTGAATGGGGACTAGTCGGCGAGCAGTACTTC
cdr3_aa: CASSEWGLVGEQYF

v_call: TRBV3-1/TRBV3-2
cdr3_length: 16
d_call: TRBD1
j_call: TRBJ2-5
clone_size: NA
cdr3_nt: TGTGCCAGCAGCCTGCGGGACAGGGGGCTCGAGGAGACCCAGTACTTC
cdr3_aa: CASSLRDRGLEETQYF

v_call: TRBV4-1
cdr3_length: 18
d_call: TRBD1
j_call: TRBJ1-5
clone_size: NA
cdr3_nt: TGCGCCAGCAGCCCATCCGGGACAGGGGTAATGAGCAATCAGCCCCAGCATTTT
cdr3_aa: CASSPSGTGVMSNQPQHF

v_call: TRBV30
cdr3_length: 14
d_call: TRBD1
j_call: TRBJ1-2
clone_size: NA
cdr3_nt: TGTGCCGGACAGGGACAGCAACACAACTATGGCTACACCTTC
cdr3_aa: CAGQGQQHNYGYTF

v_call: TRBV5-1
cdr3_length: 13
d_call: NA
j_call: TRBJ2-3
clone_size: NA
cdr3_nt: TGCGCCAGCAGCTTGCGGGACACAGATACGCAGTATTTT
cdr3_aa: CASSLRDTDTQYF

v_call: TRBV21-1
cdr3_length: 13
d_call: NA
j_call: TRBJ1-5
clone_size: NA
cdr3_nt: TGTGCCAGCAGCAGCGAAGAGAATCAGCCCCAGCATTTT
cdr3_aa: CASSSEENQPQHF

v_call: TRBV24-1
cdr3_length: 14
d_call: TRBD1
j_call: TRBJ2-2
clone_size: NA
cdr3_nt: TGTGCCACCAGTCGTCCAGGGGGCACCGGGGAGCTGTTTTTT
cdr3_aa: CATSRPGGTGELFF

v_call: TRBV9
cdr3_length: 14
d_call: NA
j_call: TRBJ1-2
clone_size: NA
cdr3_nt: TGTGCCAGCAGCGCTTCCCGTGGGCAAGGCGGCTACACCTTC
cdr3_aa: CASSASRGQGGYTF

v_call: TRBV28
cdr3_length: 13
d_call: NA
j_call: TRBJ1-4
clone_size: NA
cdr3_nt: TGTGCCAGCAGCCCGCAGGGAAATGAAAAACTGTTTTTT
cdr3_aa: CASSPQGNEKLFF

v_call: TRBV12-3/TRBV12-4
cdr3_length: 13
d_call: NA
j_call: TRBJ1-4
clone_size: once
cdr3_nt: TGTGCCAGCACCTGGCGGCAGAATGAAAAACTGTTTTTT
cdr3_aa: CASTWRQNEKLFF

v_call: TRBV5-8
cdr3_length: 16
d_call: NA
j_call: TRBJ1-2
clone_size: NA
cdr3_nt: TGTGCCAGCCATCTGTCGGGCAGGGGATGGAACTATGGCTACACCTTC
cdr3_aa: CASHLSGRGWNYGYTF

v_call: TRBV7-3
cdr3_length: 16
d_call: NA
j_call: TRBJ2-5
clone_size: NA
cdr3_nt: TGTGCCAGCAGCTTCTTACCCTCACTAGATCCGGAGACCCAGTACTTC
cdr3_aa: CASSFLPSLDPETQYF

v_call: TRBV7-3
cdr3_length: 14
d_call: TRBD1
j_call: TRBJ1-1
clone_size: NA
cdr3_nt: TGTGCCAGCAGTTCGGGACAGGGGGACACTGAAGCTTTCTTT
cdr3_aa: CASSSGQGDTEAFF

v_call: TRBV28
cdr3_length: 12
d_call: NA
j_call: TRBJ2-1
clone_size: NA
cdr3_nt: TGTGCCAGCAGTCCAGGACTAATGCTACAGTTCTTC
cdr3_aa: CASSPGLMLQFF

v_call: TRBV6-5
cdr3_length: 14
d_call: TRBD1
j_call: TRBJ2-2
clone_size: NA
cdr3_nt: TGTGCCAGCAGTTACTCGACAGGGACCGGGGAGCTGTTTTTT
cdr3_aa: CASSYSTGTGELFF

v_call: TRBV2
cdr3_length: 17
d_call: NA
j_call: TRBJ1-5
clone_size: NA
cdr3_nt: TGTGCCAGCAGTGAAGCGCTTCCGGGTAATAGCAATCAGCCCCAGCATTTT
cdr3_aa: CASSEALPGNSNQPQHF

v_call: TRBV15
cdr3_length: 16
d_call: TRBD1
j_call: TRBJ2-7
clone_size: NA
cdr3_nt: TGTGCCACCAGCAGAGCTCTCGCACAGGGGGTGCGCGAGCAGTACTTC
cdr3_aa: CATSRALAQGVREQYF

v_call: TRBV4-1
cdr3_length: 18
d_call: NA
j_call: TRBJ1-1
clone_size: NA
cdr3_nt: TGCGCCAGCAGCCAAAGGGGGGGCGGAAACGCGGTGAACACTGAAGCTTTCTTT
cdr3_aa: CASSQRGGGNAVNTEAFF

v_call: TRBV6-6
cdr3_length: 16
d_call: NA
j_call: TRBJ1-1
clone_size: once
cdr3_nt: TGTGCCAGCGATGGGCTGAACCTAGCATTGAACACTGAAGCTTTCTTT
cdr3_aa: CASDGLNLALNTEAFF

v_call: TRBV5-1
cdr3_length: 16
d_call: TRBD1
j_call: TRBJ2-1
clone_size: NA
cdr3_nt: TGCGCCAGCAGCTCGTACCGGGACAGGGGTAAGAATGAGCAGTTCTTC
cdr3_aa: CASSSYRDRGKNEQFF

v_call: TRBV27
cdr3_length: 17
d_call: NA
j_call: TRBJ1-5
clone_size: once
cdr3_nt: TGTGCCAGCAGTCGGGGTTTAGGGCAAGCCGCCAATCAGCCCCAGCATTTT
cdr3_aa: CASSRGLGQAANQPQHF

v_call: TRBV7-9
cdr3_length: 19
d_call: NA
j_call: TRBJ2-2
clone_size: NA
cdr3_nt: TGTGCCAGCAGCTTTTTTTCATCCAGGTCCAACGCGAACACCGGGGAGCTGTTTTTT
cdr3_aa: CASSFFSSRSNANTGELFF